Detailed here is one T cell receptor (beta chain). The data stem from a study of blood T cell repertoires in COVID-19. Study summary: The samples span acute and convalescent COVID-19 from the United States, Italy and Spain. Nucleic acid was either cDNA or gDNA, and it came from T cells, B-cell-depleted T cells, or PBMCs.

The CDR3 covers 14 residues. In the authors' methods: Reference gene primers were amplified, and this amplification served to estimate nucleated cell counts. Sequenced by immunoSEQ multiplex PCR; TCRdb stores in-frame clones only, minus some. V and J calls plus clone size are reproduced from that table; the DNA served to infer D and trimming. The data hold about 39,000 clones, with approximately 89% observed a single time. This chain connects TRBV21-1 to TRBJ2-7; the D call in the table, TRBD1, was not verified against the DNA. TRBV21-1 is a listed pseudogene. The specimen was peripheral blood. This TCR came from a man aged 55 to 70 with acute or convalescent COVID-19. CDR3 nucleotides: TGTGCCAGCAGCAAAGGGACAGGTGGGTACGAGCAGTACTTC. Amino acids: CASSKGTGGYEQYF.